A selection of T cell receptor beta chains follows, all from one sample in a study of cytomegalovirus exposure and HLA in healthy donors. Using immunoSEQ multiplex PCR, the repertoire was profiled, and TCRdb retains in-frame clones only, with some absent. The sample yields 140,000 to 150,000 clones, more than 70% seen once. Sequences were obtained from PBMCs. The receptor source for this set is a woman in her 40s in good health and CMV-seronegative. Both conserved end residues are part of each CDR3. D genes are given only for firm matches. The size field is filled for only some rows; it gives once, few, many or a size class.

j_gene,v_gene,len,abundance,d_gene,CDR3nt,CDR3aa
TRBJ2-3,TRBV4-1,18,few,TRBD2,TGCGCCAGCAGCCCGTGGACTAGCGGGAGGGCTAACACAGATACGCAGTATTTT,CASSPWTSGRANTDTQYF
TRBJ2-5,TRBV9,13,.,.,TGTGCCAGCAGCGTAGCCCTCCAAGAGACCCAGTACTTC,CASSVALQETQYF
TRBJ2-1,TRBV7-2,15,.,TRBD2,TGTGCCAGCACCCTACTAGCGCGACCCCTCAATGAGCAGTTCTTC,CASTLLARPLNEQFF
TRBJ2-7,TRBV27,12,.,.,TGTGCCAGCAGTGACCCAGGGGACGAGCAGTACTTC,CASSDPGDEQYF
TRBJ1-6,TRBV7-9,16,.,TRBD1,TGTGCCAGCAGCCCCCAGTCCGGGACAGATAATTCACCCCTCCACTTT,CASSPQSGTDNSPLHF
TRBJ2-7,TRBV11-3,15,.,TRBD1,TGTGCCAGCAGCCTCGGACAGGGGGTCGCCTACGAGCAGTACTTC,CASSLGQGVAYEQYF
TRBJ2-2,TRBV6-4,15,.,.,TGTGCCAGCAGCCCATCAGGGTATGACACCGGGGAGCTGTTTTTT,CASSPSGYDTGELFF
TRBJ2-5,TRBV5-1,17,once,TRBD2,TGCGCCAGCAGCCCGGGACTAGCGGGGGACTACCAAGAGACCCAGTACTTC,CASSPGLAGDYQETQYF
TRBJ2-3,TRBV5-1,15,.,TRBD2,TGCGCCAGCAGCCACGGGACTAGCGGCACAGATACGCAGTATTTT,CASSHGTSGTDTQYF
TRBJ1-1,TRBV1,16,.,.,TGCACCAGCAGCCAACCTAGGACAGCCCCGAACACTGAAGCTTTCTTT,CTSSQPRTAPNTEAFF
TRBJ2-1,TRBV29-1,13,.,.,TGCAGCGTCGAAGGACTGACCTACAATGAGCAGTTCTTC,CSVEGLTYNEQFF
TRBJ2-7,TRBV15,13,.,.,TGTGCCACCAGCAGAGCGGAGGGTGACGAGCAGTACTTT,CATSRAEGDEQYF
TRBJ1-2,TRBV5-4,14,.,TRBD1,TGTGCCAGCAGTCCCGGGACAGCCTACTATGGCTACACCTTC,CASSPGTAYYGYTF
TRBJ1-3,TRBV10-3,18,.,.,TGTGCCATCAGTGAGGGGTCTGGCGGCCCTTCCTCTGGAAACACCATATATTTT,CAISEGSGGPSSGNTIYF
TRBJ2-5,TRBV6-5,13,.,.,TGTGCCAGCAGACCGGACACCCAAGAGACCCAGTACTTC,CASRPDTQETQYF
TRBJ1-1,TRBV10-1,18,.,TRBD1,TGCGCCAGCAGTGCCTCGGGTCGGGACAGGGTAACGAACACTGAAGCTTTCTTT,CASSASGRDRVTNTEAFF
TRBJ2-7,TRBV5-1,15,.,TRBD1,TGCGCCAGCAGCTTGGGTGGGACAGGGACCTACGAGCAGTACTTC,CASSLGGTGTYEQYF
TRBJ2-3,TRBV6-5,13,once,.,TGTGCCAGCAGTTGGAGGGAAGCGGATACGCAGTATTTT,CASSWREADTQYF
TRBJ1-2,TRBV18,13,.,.,TGTGCCAGCTCAACCTCAGGGGATTATGGCTACACCTTC,CASSTSGDYGYTF
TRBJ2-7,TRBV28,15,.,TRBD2,TGTGCCAGCAGGCGCCTTACCGGGGGGGCCGCTCTCCCGTACTTC,CASRRLTGGAALPYF
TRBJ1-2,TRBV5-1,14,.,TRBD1,TGCGCCAGCAGCTTGTCCGGGACAGTCTATGGCTACACCTTC,CASSLSGTVYGYTF
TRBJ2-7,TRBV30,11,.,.,TGTGCCTGGAGTGAGCCATACGAGCAGTACTTC,CAWSEPYEQYF
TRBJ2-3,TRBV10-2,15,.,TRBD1,TGCGCCAGCAGGCAAACACAGGGGGTCACAGATACGCAGTATTTT,CASRQTQGVTDTQYF
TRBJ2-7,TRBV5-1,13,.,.,TGCGCCAGCAGCTTGGGTGAGATATACGAGCAGTACTTC,CASSLGEIYEQYF
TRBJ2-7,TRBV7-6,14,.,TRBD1,TGTGCCAGCAGCCCGGGGACAGGCCCGCCCCAGCAGTACTTC,CASSPGTGPPQQYF
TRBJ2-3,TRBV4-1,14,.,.,TGCGCCAGCGGGCAAGCGGTGAACACAGATACGCAGTATTTT,CASGQAVNTDTQYF
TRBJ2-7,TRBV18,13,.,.,TGTGCCAGCTCACTCCCGACTGACCTCGAGCAGTACTTC,CASSLPTDLEQYF
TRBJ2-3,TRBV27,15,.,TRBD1,TGTGCCAGCAGCCTGGACAGGGGAGTCGCAGATACGCAGTATTTT,CASSLDRGVADTQYF
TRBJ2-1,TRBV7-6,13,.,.,TGTGCCAGCAGCTCCCTCACTTACAATGAGCAGTTCTTC,CASSSLTYNEQFF
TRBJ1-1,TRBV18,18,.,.,TGTGCCAGCTCATATCTACGCACGGGGAAGGTGGGGAACACTGAAGCTTTCTTT,CASSYLRTGKVGNTEAFF
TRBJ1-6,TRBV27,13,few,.,TGTGCCAGCAGTCCAAACAGGGATTCACCCCTCCACTTT,CASSPNRDSPLHF
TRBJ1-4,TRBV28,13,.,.,TGTGCCAGCAGATACGGGACTGAGGAAAAACTGTTTTTT,CASRYGTEEKLFF
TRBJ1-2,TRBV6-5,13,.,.,TGTGCCAGCGGATGGGGGGGGCGAAGTGGCTACACCTTC,CASGWGGRSGYTF
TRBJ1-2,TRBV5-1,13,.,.,TGCGCCAGCAGCCGCGACACGAACTATGGCTACACCTTC,CASSRDTNYGYTF
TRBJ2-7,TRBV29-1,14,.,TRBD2,TGCAGCGGAACTAGCGGGGCTAGCTCCTACGAGCAGTACTTC,CSGTSGASSYEQYF
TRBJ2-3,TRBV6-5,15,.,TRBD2,TGTGCCAGCAGCCCCAGGGAGGGGATCACAGATACGCAGTATTTT,CASSPREGITDTQYF
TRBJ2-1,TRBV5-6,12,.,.,TGTGCCAGCAGCTTGTCCGGGAGCTGGCAGTTCTTC,CASSLSGSWQFF
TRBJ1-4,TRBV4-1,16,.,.,TGCGCCAGCAGCCAACAGGGTGACTCAACTAATGAAAAACTGTTTTTT,CASSQQGDSTNEKLFF
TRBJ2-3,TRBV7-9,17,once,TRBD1,TGTGCCAGCAGCCGCACCGCCGGGACAGGGCTACCAGATACGCAGTATTTT,CASSRTAGTGLPDTQYF
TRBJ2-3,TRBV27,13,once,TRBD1,TGTGCCAGTGCCGGGACAGGGGGACCCACGCTGTATTTT,CASAGTGGPTLYF